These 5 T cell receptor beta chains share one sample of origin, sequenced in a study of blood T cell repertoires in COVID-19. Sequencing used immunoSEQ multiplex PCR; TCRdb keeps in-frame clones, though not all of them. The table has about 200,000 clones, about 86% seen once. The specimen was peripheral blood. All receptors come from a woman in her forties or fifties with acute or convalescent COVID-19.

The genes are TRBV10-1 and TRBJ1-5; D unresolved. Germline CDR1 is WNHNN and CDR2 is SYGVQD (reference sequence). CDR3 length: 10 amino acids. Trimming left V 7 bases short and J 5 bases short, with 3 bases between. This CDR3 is CASTDQPQHF. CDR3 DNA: TGCGCCAGCACTGATCAGCCCCAGCATTTT.

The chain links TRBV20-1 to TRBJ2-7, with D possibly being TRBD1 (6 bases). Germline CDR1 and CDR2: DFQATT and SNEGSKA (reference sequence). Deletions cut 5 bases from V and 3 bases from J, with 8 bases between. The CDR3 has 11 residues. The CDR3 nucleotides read TGCAGTGCTTCGGACAGCTACGAGCAGTACTTC. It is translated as CSASDSYEQYF.

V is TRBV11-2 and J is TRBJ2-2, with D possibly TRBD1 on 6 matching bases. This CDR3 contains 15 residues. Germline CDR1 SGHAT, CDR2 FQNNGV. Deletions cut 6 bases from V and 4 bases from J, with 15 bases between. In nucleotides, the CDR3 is TGTGCCAGCAGACATTTAGACAGGCCCACCGGGGAGCTGTTTTTT. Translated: CASRHLDRPTGELFF.

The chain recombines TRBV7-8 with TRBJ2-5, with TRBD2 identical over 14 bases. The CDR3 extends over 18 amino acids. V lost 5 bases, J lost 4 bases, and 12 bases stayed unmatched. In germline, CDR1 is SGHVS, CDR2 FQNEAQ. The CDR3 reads CASSPRLAGGPGGETQYF. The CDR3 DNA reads TGTGCCAGCAGCCCAAGACTAGCGGGGGGGCCGGGAGGAGAGACCCAGTACTTC.

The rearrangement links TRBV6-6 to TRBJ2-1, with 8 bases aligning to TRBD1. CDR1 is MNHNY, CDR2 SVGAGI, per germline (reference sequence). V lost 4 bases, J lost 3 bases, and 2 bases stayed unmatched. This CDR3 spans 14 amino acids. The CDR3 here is CASSLDRDYNEQFF. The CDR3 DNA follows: TGTGCCAGCAGTTTGGACAGGGACTACAATGAGCAGTTCTTC.